These 21 T cell receptor beta chains were all obtained from the same sample, sequenced in a study of vaccination and CD4 T cells after COVID-19 (dated by TCRdb to between 2020 and 2023). The treatment or condition label for this specimen denotes: roughly 10-day PBMC culture with coronavirus spike peptide pools or control peptides (ViraFEST assay). CD4+ T cells from unexposed donors were collected before the COVID-19 pandemic (2011-2018). These receptors have no identified antigens. The library came from PCR. TCRdb records Illumina iSeq 100 as the sequencer. At the Johns Hopkins FTIC core, DNA from the cultured CD4+ T cells underwent TCR sequencing with the Oncomine TCR Beta short-read assay. The QIAamp micro DNA kit was used to extract genomic DNA from the cultured CD4+ T cells. Using fastp at Q25 and MiXCR, TCRdb reprocessed the public reads and kept productive beta chains. Rows matching on CDR3 protein sequence are summarized as one entry with the most common DNA and genes. The sample table holds 9,000 to 13,000 distinct CDR3 sequences, of which roughly 29% were seen once. Together, the top ten hold about 14% of the sample.

The sample taken for sequencing was CD4+ T cells from blood, cultured in vitro. These TCRs come from a human donor in good health.

The J gene is TRBJ2-7, the V gene TRBV27; D perhaps matches TRBD2 (6 bases). V lost 0 bases to trimming and J lost 4 bases, with 13 bases between them. Germline loops: CDR1 MNHEY, CDR2 SMNVEV (reference sequence). The length of the CDR3 is 15 residues. CDR3 loop: CASSLSGGSGYEQYF. CDR3 in DNA: TGTGCCAGCAGTTTATCGGGAGGATCGGGGTACGAGCAGTACTTC.

This chain connects TRBV28 to TRBJ2-5; D is ambiguous. Looked up from germline, CDR1 is MDHEN and CDR2 is SYDVKM. The CDR3 length is 15 residues. V gave up 5 bases and J gave up 2 bases, with 15 bases separating them. In DNA, the CDR3 is TGTGCCAGCAGTGTTTTTGGGATTTCTCAAGAGACCCAGTACTTC. Translated, it gives CASSVFGISQETQYF.

As concerns this clonotype: A junction end diverges from the germline sequence, so it may reflect a read error. V usage is TRBV7-9 and J usage is TRBJ2-1; 11 bases align to TRBD2. The CDR3 has 14 residues. CDR1 and CDR2 (germline): SEHNR, FQNEAQ (reference sequence). The CDR3 nucleotides read TGTGCCAGCAGTTTAGCGGGAGGGTCGAATGAGCAGTTCTTC. This encodes CASSLAGGSNEQFF.

This clonotype has a handful of counts. This chain uses TRBV6-1 with TRBJ1-6, with TRBD1 as a possible D gene (6 bases). V was pared by 7 bases and J by 9 bases, with 10 bases between. Germline V gene lookup returns CDR1 MNHNS and CDR2 SASEGT. CDR3 size: 12 residues. DNA for the CDR3: TGTGCCAGCAATACACAGGGTTCACCCCTCCACTTT. Translation: CASNTQGSPLHF.

The gene calls are TRBV28 and TRBJ1-2, with 10 bases lining up with TRBD1. Germline V CDR1 and CDR2: MDHEN, SYDVKM. J was trimmed by 3 bases and V by 7 bases; bases with no gene match: 8. This CDR3 comprises 15 residues. The CDR3 loop reads CASTFDRGRDYGYTF. CDR3 in DNA: TGTGCCAGCACCTTCGACAGGGGGCGCGACTATGGCTACACCTTC.

This clonotype came up a few times. V usage is TRBV6-1 and J usage is TRBJ1-1; D gene ambiguous. There are 11 residues in the CDR3. The germline gives CDR1 MNHNS, CDR2 SASEGT. V was trimmed by 6 bases and J by 4 bases, leaving 6 bases between them. DNA of the CDR3: TGTGCCAGCAGAGACCCCACTGAAGCTTTCTTT. It yields the protein CASRDPTEAFF.

Here the CDR3 reads CASRGTGKALWEQYF. As DNA, the CDR3 is TGTGCCAGCAGAGGGACAGGGAAGGCCCTGTGGGAGCAGTACTTC. The J gene is TRBJ2-7, the V gene TRBV6-1, with TRBD1 matching over 9 bases. This CDR3 comprises 15 residues. Germline CDR1 reads MNHNS; CDR2 reads SASEGT. Trimming removed 6 bases from V and 7 bases from J; junction bases left unmatched: 13.

The J gene is TRBJ2-2, the V gene TRBV11-3; D might be TRBD2 (5 bases). Trimming pared 1 base from V and 1 base from J, leaving 7 bases between. The CDR3 is 15 residues long. Germline CDR1 and CDR2: SGHNT and YENEEA. DNA for the CDR3: TGTGCCAGCAGCTTAGGGAGCGGGAACACCGGGGAGCTGTTTTTT. It encodes CASSLGSGNTGELFF.

The sample holds a few counts of this clonotype. The chain has TRBV7-2 and TRBJ2-5; no definite D call. The CDR3 length is 12 residues. With 4 bases removed from V and 0 bases from J, the gap between germline ends came to 3 bases. Germline-derived CDR1 and CDR2 are SGHTA and FQGNSA. In nucleotides, the CDR3 is TGTGCCAGCAGCTCGTACCAAGAGACCCAGTACTTC. As protein: CASSSYQETQYF. Drawing the rest from reference TRBV7-2 and TRBJ2-5, the complete variable domain is GAGVSQSPSNKVTEKGKDVELRCDPISGHTALYWYRQSLGQGLEFLIYFQGNSAPDKSGLPSDRFSAERTGGSVSTLTIQRTQQEDSAVYLCASSSYQETQYFGPGTRLLVL.

The chain has TRBV20-1 and TRBJ2-1, with a possible D match to TRBD2 (6 bases). The CDR3 loop spans 17 amino acids. V lost 4 bases and J lost 0, with 19 bases in between. Germline values: CDR1 DFQATT, CDR2 SNEGSKA (reference sequence). CDR3 nucleotides: TGCAGTGCTACCTCAAACGGGGACTCCCGCTCCTACAATGAGCAGTTCTTC. Protein sequence: CSATSNGDSRSYNEQFF.

About this clonotype itself: Germline is not matched at one junction end, which may reflect a read error. This chain uses TRBV6-1 with TRBJ2-7; 10 nucleotides align to TRBD1. Germline-derived CDR1 and CDR2 are MNHNS and SASEGT. The CDR3 length is 14 residues. CDR3 region: CAGRTGGGSYEQYF. As DNA, the CDR3 is TGTGCCGGCAGGACAGGGGGGGGCTCCTACGAGCAGTACTTC.

The gene calls are TRBV20-1 and TRBJ1-2; a possible D gene is TRBD1 (6 bases). The CDR3 totals 11 residues. Germline CDR1 and CDR2: DFQATT and SNEGSKA (reference sequence). V was trimmed by 3 bases and J by 10 bases, leaving 12 bases between them. The CDR3 is CSASRGQVYTF. The CDR3 DNA reads as TGCAGTGCTAGCCGGGGGCAGGTCTACACCTTC.

The chain couples TRBV5-1 to TRBJ2-3, with D unclear. From germline, CDR1 is SGHRS and CDR2 YFSETQ. CDR3 length equals 14 residues. Deletions cut 0 bases from V and 2 bases from J, with 7 bases between. The CDR3 sequence is CASSLAQDTDTQYF. CDR3 bases: TGCGCCAGCAGCTTGGCTCAGGACACAGATACGCAGTATTTT.

The V gene is TRBV6-1, the J gene TRBJ1-5, with D perhaps TRBD1 (5 bases). Germline V gives CDR1 MNHNS, CDR2 SASEGT. This CDR3 region has 15 residues. The ends were cut back, 10 bases at V and 0 bases at J, with 16 bases in the middle. The DNA of the CDR3 is TGTGCCACCGGGACCCGGGGAAATAGCAATCAGCCCCAGCATTTT. Translation: CATGTRGNSNQPQHF.

A single count supports this clonotype. V gene TRBV7-3 combines with J gene TRBJ2-7; TRBD1 matches at 7 bases. The CDR3 extends over 15 amino acids. V trimming: 2 bases; J trimming: 2 bases; junction bases outside the gene matches: 6. Germline assignment: CDR1 SGHTA and CDR2 FQGTGA. In DNA form, the CDR3 reads TGTGCCAGCAGCTTAGGGCAGGGGGAAACCTACGAGCAGTACTTC. It specifies CASSLGQGETYEQYF. The full variable domain, completed using reference TRBV7-3 and TRBJ2-7, is GAGVSQTPSNKVTEKGKYVELRCDPISGHTALYWYRQSLGQGPEFLIYFQGTGAADDSGLPNDRFFAVRPEGSVSTLKIQRTERGDSAVYLCASSLGQGETYEQYFGPGTRLTVT.

The CDR3 protein is CSARGALNTEAFF. The CDR3 DNA reads TGCAGTGCTAGAGGGGCCCTAAACACTGAAGCTTTCTTT. The chain employs TRBV20-1 and TRBJ1-1; D is ambiguous. There are 13 residues in the CDR3. The V and J ends lost 1 base and 2 bases respectively, with 8 bases between them. Germline CDR1 is DFQATT and CDR2 is SNEGSKA (reference sequence).

The rearrangement links TRBV21-1 to TRBJ2-5; the table's D gene call, TRBD2, was not cross checked with the DNA. TRBV21-1 is recorded as a pseudogene. CDR3 length: 14 residues. The chain's CDR3 is CASGTRGRGETQYF. The CDR3 region has the DNA TGTGCCAGCGGGACGCGCGGGAGAGGTGAGACCCAGTACTTC.

The rearrangement joins TRBV28 to TRBJ1-5; D unclear. From germline, CDR1 is MDHEN and CDR2 SYDVKM. Trimming took 6 bases from V and 4 from J, leaving 4 bases between them. The length of the CDR3 is 11 residues. The CDR3 protein is CASSRNQPQHF. Written as DNA, the CDR3 is TGTGCCAGCAGCCGGAATCAGCCCCAGCATTTT.

In its sample, this clonotype was seen a few times. This chain uses TRBV19 with TRBJ2-2; 10 bases agree with TRBD2. V trimming: 3 bases; J trimming: 4 bases; junction bases outside the gene matches: 2. This CDR3 spans 15 amino acids. The germline CDR1 and CDR2 sequences are LNHDA and SQIVND (reference sequence). DNA of the CDR3: TGTGCCAGTAGTATCCTAGCGGGGGTCACCGGGGAGCTGTTTTTT. It is translated as CASSILAGVTGELFF.

This clonotype has a handful of counts. The rearrangement joins TRBV19 to TRBJ2-5; 8 bases match TRBD1. V dropped 4 bases and J dropped 5; count of bases not matched to a gene: 9. CDR1 and CDR2 (germline): LNHDA, SQIVND (reference sequence). This CDR3 comprises 15 residues. The CDR3 sequence is CASSSSGQVYETQYF. In DNA form, the CDR3 reads TGTGCCAGTAGTAGTTCGGGACAGGTTTACGAGACCCAGTACTTC.

This clonotype was found a few times. The chain recombines TRBV6-5 with TRBJ2-7; 8 bases align to TRBD2. The J segment lost 3 bases and the V segment lost 0 bases, leaving 4 bases of the junction unmatched. The CDR3 is 15 residues long. Germline V lookup: CDR1 MNHEY, CDR2 SVGAGI. The CDR3 nucleotides read TGTGCCAGCAGTTACTCCCGAGCGGGGGTCTACGAGCAGTACTTC. It translates to CASSYSRAGVYEQYF.